This entry describes one T cell receptor (beta chain). Its matching antigen is unknown. The CDR3 goes on 3 residues after the read ends, and that part is filled in from the germline J gene. Generated by immunoSEQ multiplex PCR, the TCRdb table keeps only in-frame clones and is missing some. This table holds about 32,000 clones. Between the trimmed V and J ends, which lost 3 bases and 2 bases, there was a span of 23 bases. The CDR3 consists of 18 residues. Germline V CDR1 and CDR2: MDHEN, SYDVKM. The entry originates in a study of T cells in women clearing cervical HPV infection. Looking at the study overall: HLA type stays a possible confounder, typing being limited.

Study-level findings and limits: T-cell numbers per sample were unknown and may explain richness differences.

Sequences were obtained from blood buffy coat. The receptor was derived from a woman aged 18-70 years with a cervical HPV16 infection that either progressed to CIN3+ or cleared (not recorded which). J is TRBJ2-7 and V is TRBV28, with a weak D call TRBD2 (7 bases). The CDR3 loop is CASSLCGGILSSPYEQYF. Partial CDR3 DNA: TGTGCCAGCAGTTTGTGCGGGGGCATCCTATCAAGCCCCTACGAG.